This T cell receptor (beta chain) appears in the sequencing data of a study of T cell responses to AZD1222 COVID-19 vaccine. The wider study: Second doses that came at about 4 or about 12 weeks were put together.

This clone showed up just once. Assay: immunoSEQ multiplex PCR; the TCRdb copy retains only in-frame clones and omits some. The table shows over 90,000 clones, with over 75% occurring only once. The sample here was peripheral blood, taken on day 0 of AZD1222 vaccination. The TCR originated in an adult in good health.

This CDR3 is CASSGPLAGGLNEQFF. The CDR3 nucleotides read TGTGCCAGCAGTGGACCGCTAGCGGGAGGGCTCAATGAGCAGTTCTTC. The V gene is TRBV28, the J gene TRBJ2-1; TRBD2 agrees at 12 bases. Trimming cost V 5 bases and J 6 bases; bases outside gene matches: 8. CDR1 and CDR2 from the germline V gene are MDHEN and SYDVKM. CDR3 size: 16 residues.